Listed here is a single T cell receptor (beta chain). The data belong to a study of blood T cell repertoires in COVID-19. The data were produced by immunoSEQ multiplex PCR, yet TCRdb's version contains in-frame clones alone and is incomplete. The sample shows about 77,000 clones, roughly 76% of them seen only once. Trimming cost V 0 bases and J 6 bases, with 9 bases left between them. Germline CDR1 is LGHNA and CDR2 is YNFKEQ. This CDR3 is built from 13 residues. This chain connects TRBV4-2 to TRBJ2-7, with no clear D. Sequencing used peripheral blood. This receptor was identified in a man in his 70s with active or convalescent COVID-19. CDR3 sequence: CASSQELEAEQYF. CDR3 DNA sequence: TGTGCCAGCAGCCAAGAACTTGAGGCCGAGCAGTACTTC.